Detailed here is one T cell receptor beta chain. Germline is not matched at one junction end, which may reflect a read error. These data belong to a study of cytomegalovirus exposure and HLA in healthy donors. 60 Vbeta and 13 Jbeta primers were used in PCR. Profiled with immunoSEQ multiplex PCR; TCRdb holds only in-frame clones, not every one. The sample has 100,000 or so clones, more than 60% seen once; the top ten hold about 8.3%. This CDR3 spans 13 amino acids. Germline CDR1 reads LGHNT; CDR2 reads FRNRAP. The rearrangement uses TRBV12-5 and TRBJ1-1, with no clear D. Sequenced: PBMCs. This clonotype was obtained from a woman aged 40 to 50 in good health and CMV-seropositive. CDR3 loop: CASCLGGGTGAFF. CDR3 nucleotide sequence: TGTGCTAGTTGTCTCGGCGGCGGCACTGGAGCTTTCTTT.